These 26 T cell receptor beta chains came from one sample sequenced in a study of human T cells and chemical hapten exposure. TCRdb reprocessed the RACE reads with MiXCR, giving one entry per CDR3 protein. This table has 380,000 or so distinct CDR3 sequences, 5% to 6.5% appearing once. As to time point: pre-sensitization, week 0. Sample treatment: therapeutic diphenylcyclopropenone sensitization with weekly scalp DPC. Specimen: whole blood, collected in connection with sensitization to the hapten diphenylcyclopropenone (DPC). Receptors originate from a woman aged 18 to 35 with alopecia areata. Some clones in this sample may be carry-over from other donors' samples.

This clonotype has at least ten counts. V is TRBV6-5 and J is TRBJ1-3; maybe TRBD1 (6 bases). V gave up 0 bases and J gave up 0 bases, with 9 bases separating them. In germline, CDR1 is MNHEY, CDR2 SVGAGI. The CDR3 is 16 amino acids. CDR3 residues: CASSYSVRGSGNTIYF. The CDR3 nucleotides read TGTGCCAGCAGTTACTCGGTCAGGGGCTCTGGAAACACCATATATTTT.

This clonotype was recorded many times. CDR3 DNA: TGTGCCACCGACCTCCGGGCCTCCGACATGCCCCAGCATTTT. Its translation: CATDLRASDMPQHF. The chain combines TRBV10-3 with TRBJ1-5; D is undetermined. Trimming took off 10 bases at V and 9 bases at J, with 22 bases between the two ends. This CDR3 comprises 14 residues. The germline CDR1 and CDR2 sequences are ENHRY and SYGVKD.

This clonotype was seen ten or more times. This chain uses TRBV7-9 with TRBJ1-1; 7 nucleotides align to TRBD1. The CDR3 covers 15 residues. Germline CDR1 and CDR2: SEHNR and FQNEAQ (reference sequence). J lost 3 bases, V lost 1 base, and 5 bases had no gene match. In nucleotides, the CDR3 is TGTGCCAGCAGCTTAGTAGAGGGGGCCGACACTGAAGCTTTCTTT. Amino acids: CASSLVEGADTEAFF.

This clonotype has only a few counts. This chain uses TRBV18 with TRBJ1-4; D not certain. CDR3 size: 17 residues. CDR1 and CDR2 (germline): KGHSH, LQKENI. V lost 1 base to trimming and J lost 0 bases, with 12 bases between them. CDR3 in amino acids: CASSPQPLRATNEKLFF. The CDR3, as DNA: TGTGCCAGCTCACCACAACCCCTCCGGGCAACTAATGAAAAACTGTTTTTT.

The chain carries TRBV6-5 and TRBJ1-5; TRBD1 might be the D (5 bases). Germline CDR1 and CDR2: MNHEY and SVGAGI. V was cut by 0 bases and J by 7 bases, with 13 bases left in between. The length of the CDR3 is 15 residues. CDR3 DNA sequence: TGTGCCAGCAGTTACTCGAGTTTAGGGGAGCAGCCCCAGCATTTT. Amino acids: CASSYSSLGEQPQHF.

The V gene is TRBV5-4, the J gene TRBJ1-2; no reliable D call. Germline V gene data show CDR1 as SGHNT and CDR2 as YYREEE (reference sequence). The CDR3 consists of 15 residues. The V gene lost 4 bases and the J gene lost 5 bases, with 18 bases spanning the gap. Here the CDR3 reads CASSTGAESRYGYTF. The CDR3, as DNA: TGTGCCAGCAGCACTGGAGCGGAGTCTCGTTATGGCTACACCTTC.

This clonotype was detected many times. The chain is built from TRBV28 and TRBJ2-1; 10 bases match TRBD2. V lost 11 bases and J lost 9; bases outside the gene matches: 13. This CDR3 has 14 residues. The germline CDR1 and CDR2 sequences are MDHEN and SYDVKM. The CDR3 loop is CAVTEAGGRGEQFF. The CDR3 DNA reads as TGTGCCGTAACAGAAGCGGGGGGGCGTGGTGAGCAGTTCTTC. Supplemented by reference TRBV28 and TRBJ2-1, the full variable domain reads DVKVTQSSRYLVKRTGEKVFLECVQDMDHENMFWYRQDPGLGLRLIYFSYDVKMKEKGDIPEGYSVSREKKERFSLILESASTNQTSMYLCAVTEAGGRGEQFFGPGTRLTVL.

This clonotype was recorded many times. The gene calls are TRBV7-9 and TRBJ2-4; D possibly uses TRBD1 or TRBD2 (6 bases each). V dropped 6 bases and J dropped 1 base, with 16 bases sitting between them. The CDR3 spans 16 residues. Per germline, CDR1 SEHNR and CDR2 FQNEAQ (reference sequence). CDR3 amino acids: CASSPRLGGAKNIQYF. DNA for the CDR3: TGTGCCAGCAGTCCCCGGCTAGGGGGGGCCAAAAACATTCAGTACTTC.

This clonotype was observed a handful of times. The chain is built from TRBV12-3 or TRBV12-4 and TRBJ1-1; D unresolved. Trimming removed 6 bases from V and 3 bases from J, with 17 bases in between. CDR3 length equals 15 residues. The CDR3 loop is CASSSSFPRDTEAFF. The CDR3 DNA follows: TGTGCCAGCAGCTCCTCGTTCCCAAGGGACACTGAAGCTTTCTTT.

There are many counts of this clonotype. The chain recombines TRBV6-5 with TRBJ2-2, with a tentative D call TRBD2 (6 bases). Trimming shortened V by 7 bases and J by 9 bases, and 18 bases separated the two germline ends. CDR3 length: 14 amino acids. The germline CDR1 and CDR2 sequences are MNHEY and SVGAGI. CDR3 in DNA: TGTGCCAGCACCCCAACTGGAGGGATCCGGGAGCTGTTTTTT. As protein: CASTPTGGIRELFF.

This clonotype was counted many times. The chain recombines TRBV12-5 with TRBJ2-7; tentatively, D is TRBD2 (5 bases). The CDR3 has 12 amino acids. The germline CDR1 and CDR2 sequences are LGHNT and FRNRAP. V shed 3 bases and J shed 7 bases, with 10 bases lying between them. Written as DNA, the CDR3 is TGTGCTAGTGGTTTTCGTCCGGGGGAGCAGTACTTC. It translates to CASGFRPGEQYF.

With regard to this clonotype: This clone may be a read error of a much larger clone one base away. The chain has TRBV7-2 and TRBJ1-2, with D possibly matching TRBD1 (6 bases). Looked up from germline, CDR1 is SGHTA and CDR2 is FQGNSA. The CDR3 is made up of 18 amino acids. CDR3 region: CASSFYRDLKIANYGHTF. DNA of the CDR3: TGTGCCAGCAGCTTTTACAGGGACTTAAAAATAGCTAACTATGGCCACACCTTC.

This clonotype was counted only a few times. In DNA form, the CDR3 reads TGCGCCAGCAGCCAAGATTGGGGCGGATACGAGCAGTACTTC. Amino acids: CASSQDWGGYEQYF. V usage is TRBV4-3 and J usage is TRBJ2-7; tentative D call: TRBD1 (5 bases). Germline lookup yields CDR1 LGHNA and CDR2 YSLEER. This CDR3 is 14 amino acids long. V gave up 0 bases and J gave up 4 bases, with 10 bases separating them.

The chain is built from TRBV6-1 and TRBJ1-5; D call uncertain. The CDR3 is 15 residues long. V lost 5 bases to trimming and J lost 6 bases, with 17 bases between them. Germline V lookup: CDR1 MNHNS, CDR2 SASEGT. CDR3 DNA: TGTGCCAGCAGTCCCCCCCGGCGGGCCAGTCAGCCCCAGCATTTT. This codes for CASSPPRRASQPQHF.

This clonotype appeared many times. This chain joins TRBV11-1 and TRBJ1-1; D gene ambiguous. Trimming took 1 base from V and 5 from J, leaving 14 bases between them. The germline V gene encodes CDR1 SGHAT and CDR2 FQDESV (reference sequence). CDR3 length equals 15 residues. DNA of the CDR3: TGTGCCAGCAGCTTAGGCGATGGGGTTGGGACTGAAGCTTTCTTT. As protein: CASSLGDGVGTEAFF. Drawing the rest from reference TRBV11-1 and TRBJ1-1, the complete variable domain is EAEVAQSPRYKITEKSQAVAFWCDPISGHATLYWYRQILGQGPELLVQFQDESVVDDSQLPKDRFSAERLKGVDSTLKIQPAELGDSAMYLCASSLGDGVGTEAFFGQGTRLTVV.

Remarks on this clonotype: A read error may produce the germline difference seen at one junction end. The chain recombines TRBV18 with TRBJ1-2, with D maybe TRBD1 (6 bases). Germline V gene sequence: CDR1 KGHSH, CDR2 LQKENI. There are 15 residues in the CDR3. CDR3 bases: TGTGCCAGCTCGCCACAGGGCTACAGGTCCTATGGCTACACCTTC. Its translation is CASSPQGYRSYGYTF.

This clonotype was picked up a small number of times. The chain couples TRBV5-1 to TRBJ2-1; 11 bases agree with TRBD2. CDR3 size: 15 residues. V was clipped by 4 bases and J by 6 bases; unmatched bases: 6. Germline V gene data show CDR1 as SGHRS and CDR2 as YFSETQ. The CDR3 is CASSGGLAVPNEQFF. The CDR3 DNA reads as TGCGCCAGCAGCGGGGGACTAGCGGTTCCCAATGAGCAGTTCTTC.

The chain carries TRBV6-5 and TRBJ2-3, with no clear D. The germline V and J ends were trimmed by 2 bases and 9 bases, with 9 bases remaining between them. CDR1 and CDR2 from the germline V gene are MNHEY and SVGAGI. The CDR3 length is 12 residues. The CDR3 DNA sequence: TGTGCCAGCAGTTACACGGGCCTAACGCAGTATTTT. Its protein is CASSYTGLTQYF.

There are many counts of this clonotype. The chain employs TRBV4-3 and TRBJ2-7; D gene unclear. Germline V CDR1 and CDR2: LGHNA, YSLEER. The length of the CDR3 is 13 residues. Trimming removed 0 bases at V and 6 bases at J, with 9 bases between. For the CDR3, the DNA is TGCGCCAGCAGCCAAGATGGCAGGAGCGAGCAGTACTTC. Translation gives CASSQDGRSEQYF.

This clonotype has ten or more counts. The V and J genes are TRBV11-1 and TRBJ2-1; 11 nucleotides line up with TRBD2. The germline V gene encodes CDR1 SGHAT and CDR2 FQDESV (reference sequence). The length of the CDR3 is 18 residues. V was clipped by 0 bases and J by 3 bases; unmatched bases: 7. In DNA form, the CDR3 reads TGTGCCAGCAGCTTAGCGCCCGTTACTAGCGGGAGCTACAATGAGCAGTTCTTC. Its translation is CASSLAPVTSGSYNEQFF.

This clonotype was recorded a few times. The rearrangement uses TRBV18 and TRBJ2-3, with TRBD2 matching over 14 bases. V lost 4 bases, J lost 0 bases, and 6 bases stayed unmatched. Germline-derived CDR1 and CDR2 are KGHSH and LQKENI. The CDR3 is 18 residues long. The CDR3 nucleotides are TGTGCCAGCTCACGCGGACTAGCGGGGGGCCTTAGCACAGATACGCAGTATTTT. As protein: CASSRGLAGGLSTDTQYF.

There are a few counts of this clonotype. The chain is built from TRBV6-6 and TRBJ1-6; TRBD1 might be the D (6 bases). The CDR3 loop spans 17 amino acids. From germline, CDR1 is MNHNY and CDR2 SVGAGI (reference sequence). V was trimmed by 4 bases and J by 7 bases, leaving 20 bases between them. CDR3 amino acids: CASSSSDRKDRNSPLHF. In DNA form, the CDR3 reads TGTGCCAGCAGTTCCTCTGACAGGAAGGATAGGAATTCACCCCTCCACTTT.

The J gene is TRBJ2-5, the V gene TRBV6-2 or TRBV6-3, with TRBD1 identical over 8 bases. Germline values: CDR1 MNHEY, CDR2 SVGEGT. CDR3 length equals 15 residues. J gave up 4 bases and V 6 bases, and 10 bases lay outside the gene matches. The CDR3 region is CASSPGQASVETQYF. DNA for the CDR3: TGTGCCAGCAGCCCGGGACAGGCGAGTGTAGAGACCCAGTACTTC.

The V call is TRBV12-5, the J call TRBJ1-1; D gene uncertain. The V and J ends lost 6 bases and 7 bases respectively, with 12 bases between them. Germline loops: CDR1 LGHNT, CDR2 FRNRAP. This CDR3 spans 12 amino acids. The CDR3 region has the DNA TGTGCTAGTGGCGCAACCCCCGGTGAAGCTTTCTTT. Protein product: CASGATPGEAFF.

This clonotype was observed at least ten times. V usage is TRBV6-5 and J usage is TRBJ1-5; TRBD1 matches at 9 bases. This CDR3 region has 19 residues. Germline V gene lookup returns CDR1 MNHEY and CDR2 SVGAGI. V trimming: 2 bases; J trimming: 8 bases; junction bases outside the gene matches: 19. The CDR3 is CASSYPSVLDRGYHKPQHF. CDR3 bases: TGTGCCAGCAGTTACCCATCGGTTTTGGACAGGGGATACCATAAGCCCCAGCATTTT.

The chain recombines TRBV12-3 or TRBV12-4 with TRBJ1-4; D gene uncertain. There are 14 residues in the CDR3. V shed 6 bases and J shed 8 bases, with 16 bases lying between them. This CDR3 reads CASSPEFTGEKLFF. CDR3 DNA: TGTGCCAGCAGCCCGGAATTTACGGGGGAAAAACTGTTTTTT.